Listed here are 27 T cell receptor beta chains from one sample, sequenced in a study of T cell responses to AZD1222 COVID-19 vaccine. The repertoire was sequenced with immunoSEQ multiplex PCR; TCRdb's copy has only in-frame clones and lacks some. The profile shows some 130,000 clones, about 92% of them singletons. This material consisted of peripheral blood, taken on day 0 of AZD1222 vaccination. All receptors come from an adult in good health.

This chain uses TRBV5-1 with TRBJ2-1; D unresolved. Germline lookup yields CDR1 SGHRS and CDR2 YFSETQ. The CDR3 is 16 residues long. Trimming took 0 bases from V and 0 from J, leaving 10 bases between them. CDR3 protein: CASSLGPSSSYNEQFF. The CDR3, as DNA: TGCGCCAGCAGCTTGGGGCCCTCGAGCTCCTACAATGAGCAGTTCTTC.

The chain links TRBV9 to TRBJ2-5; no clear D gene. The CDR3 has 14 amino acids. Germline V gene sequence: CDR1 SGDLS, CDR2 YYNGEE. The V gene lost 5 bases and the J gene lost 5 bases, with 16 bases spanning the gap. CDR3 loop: CASSSPTSLETQYF. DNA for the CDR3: TGTGCCAGCAGTTCCCCCACCTCTCTGGAGACCCAGTACTTC. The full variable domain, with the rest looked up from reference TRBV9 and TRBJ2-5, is DSGVTQTPKHLITATGQRVTLRCSPRSGDLSVYWYQQSLDQGLQFLIQYYNGEERAKGNILERFSAQQFPDLHSELNLSSLELGDSALYFCASSSPTSLETQYFGPGTRLLVL.

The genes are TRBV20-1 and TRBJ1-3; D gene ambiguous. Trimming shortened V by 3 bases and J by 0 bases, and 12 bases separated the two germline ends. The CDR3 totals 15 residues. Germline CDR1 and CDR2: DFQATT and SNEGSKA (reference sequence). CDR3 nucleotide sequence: TGCAGTGCTAGTCAGTCGGAGGGCTCTGGAAACACCATATATTTT. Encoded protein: CSASQSEGSGNTIYF.

The CDR3 DNA follows: TGCAGCGTCGACAGCGACGAAAAACTGTTTTTT. Protein sequence: CSVDSDEKLFF. The chain joins TRBV29-1 to TRBJ1-4; D is perhaps TRBD1 (5 bases). Germline values: CDR1 SQVTM, CDR2 ANQGSEA. The CDR3 is 11 amino acids. Trimming pared 6 bases from V and 8 bases from J, leaving 10 bases between.

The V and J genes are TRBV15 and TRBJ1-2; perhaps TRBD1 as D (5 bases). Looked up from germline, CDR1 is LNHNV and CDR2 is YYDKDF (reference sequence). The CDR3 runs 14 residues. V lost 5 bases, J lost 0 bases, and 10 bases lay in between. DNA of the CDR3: TGTGCCACCAGCGGGCAGGGCGCTAACTATGGCTACACCTTC. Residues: CATSGQGANYGYTF.

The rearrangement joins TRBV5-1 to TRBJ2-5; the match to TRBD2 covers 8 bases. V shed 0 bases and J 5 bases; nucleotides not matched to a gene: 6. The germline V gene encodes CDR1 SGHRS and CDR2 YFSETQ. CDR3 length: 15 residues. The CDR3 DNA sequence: TGCGCCAGCAGCTTGGCCGGGAGGGAGAGGGAGACCCAGTACTTC. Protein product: CASSLAGRERETQYF. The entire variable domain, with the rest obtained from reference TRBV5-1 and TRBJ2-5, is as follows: KAGVTQTPRYLIKTRGQQVTLSCSPISGHRSVSWYQQTPGQGLQFLFEYFSETQRNKGNFPGRFSGRQFSNSRSEMNVSTLELGDSALYLCASSLAGRERETQYFGPGTRLLVL.

The CDR3 loop is CASSQELAISTDTQYF. As DNA, the CDR3 is TGTGCCAGCAGCCAAGAACTAGCGATTAGCACAGATACGCAGTATTTT. V is TRBV3-1 (or the pseudogene TRBV3-2) and J is TRBJ2-3, with TRBD2 matching over 7 bases. The CDR3 totals 16 residues. Germline V lookup: CDR1 LGHDT, CDR2 YNNKEL (reference sequence). The junction had 3 bases not matched to a gene; V was cut back by 0 bases and J by 0 bases.

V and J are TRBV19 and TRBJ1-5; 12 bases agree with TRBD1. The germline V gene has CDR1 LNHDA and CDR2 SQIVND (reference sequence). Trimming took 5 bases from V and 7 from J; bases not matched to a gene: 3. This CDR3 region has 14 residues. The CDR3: CASSGTGGRQPQHF. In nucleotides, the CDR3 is TGTGCCAGTAGTGGGACAGGGGGCAGACAGCCCCAGCATTTT.

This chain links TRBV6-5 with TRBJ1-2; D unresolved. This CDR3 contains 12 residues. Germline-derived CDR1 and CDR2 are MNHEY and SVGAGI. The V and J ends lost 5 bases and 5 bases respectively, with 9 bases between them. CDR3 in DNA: TGTGCCAGCAGTCCACAGTCGTATGGCTACACCTTC. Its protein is CASSPQSYGYTF.

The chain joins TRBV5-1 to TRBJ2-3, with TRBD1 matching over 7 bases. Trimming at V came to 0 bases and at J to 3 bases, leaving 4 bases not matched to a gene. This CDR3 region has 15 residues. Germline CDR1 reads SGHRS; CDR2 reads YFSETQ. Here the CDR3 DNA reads TGCGCCAGCAGCTTGGAGGACAGGCTAACAGATACGCAGTATTTT. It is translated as CASSLEDRLTDTQYF.

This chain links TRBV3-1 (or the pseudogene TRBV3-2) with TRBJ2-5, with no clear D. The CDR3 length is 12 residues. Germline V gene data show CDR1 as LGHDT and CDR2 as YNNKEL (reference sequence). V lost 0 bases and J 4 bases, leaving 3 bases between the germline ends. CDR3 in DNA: TGTGCCAGCAGCCAAGATTTAGAGACCCAGTACTTC. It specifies CASSQDLETQYF.

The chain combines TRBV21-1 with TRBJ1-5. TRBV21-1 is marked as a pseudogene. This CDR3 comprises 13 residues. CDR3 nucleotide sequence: TGTGCCAGCAGCAACCGGAGAACCCAGCCCCAGCATTTT. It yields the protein CASSNRRTQPQHF.

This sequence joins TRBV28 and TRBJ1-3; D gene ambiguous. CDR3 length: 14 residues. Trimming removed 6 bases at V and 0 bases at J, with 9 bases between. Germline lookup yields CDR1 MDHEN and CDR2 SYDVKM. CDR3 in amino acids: CASRGLNSGNTIYF. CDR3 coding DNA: TGTGCCAGCAGAGGCCTGAACTCTGGAAACACCATATATTTT.

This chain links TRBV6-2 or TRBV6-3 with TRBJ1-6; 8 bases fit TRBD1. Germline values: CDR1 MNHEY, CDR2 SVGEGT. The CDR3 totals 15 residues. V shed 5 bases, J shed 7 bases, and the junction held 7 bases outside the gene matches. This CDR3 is CASSRSRQGNSPLHF. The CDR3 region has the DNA TGTGCCAGCAGTCGTTCAAGACAGGGGAATTCACCCCTCCACTTT.

The CDR3 protein is CASSSDVATNEKLFF. The CDR3 DNA reads as TGTGCCAGCAGCTCGGACGTTGCAACTAATGAAAAACTGTTTTTT. This chain connects TRBV7-9 to TRBJ1-4, with unresolved D. Trimming stripped 4 bases from V and 0 bases from J, with 9 bases between. Germline V gene data show CDR1 as SEHNR and CDR2 as FQNEAQ (reference sequence). The CDR3 totals 15 residues.

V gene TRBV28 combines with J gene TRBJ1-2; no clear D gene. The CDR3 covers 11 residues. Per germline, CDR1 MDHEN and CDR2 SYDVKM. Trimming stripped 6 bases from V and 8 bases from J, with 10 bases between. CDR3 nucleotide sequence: TGTGCCAGCAGGGGGTTGGGCGGCTACACCTTC. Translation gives CASRGLGGYTF.

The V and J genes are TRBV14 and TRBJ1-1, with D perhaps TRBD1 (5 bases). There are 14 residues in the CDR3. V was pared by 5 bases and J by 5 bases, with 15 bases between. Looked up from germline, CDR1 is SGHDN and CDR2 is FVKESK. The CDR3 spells CASSRSGVGTEAFF. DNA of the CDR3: TGTGCCAGCAGCAGATCGGGGGTAGGAACTGAAGCTTTCTTT.

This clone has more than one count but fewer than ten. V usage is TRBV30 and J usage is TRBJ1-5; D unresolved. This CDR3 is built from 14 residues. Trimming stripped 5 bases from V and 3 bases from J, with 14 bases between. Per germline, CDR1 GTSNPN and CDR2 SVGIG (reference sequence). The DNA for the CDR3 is TGTGCCTGGGGGCTTTTTGGAGACAATCAGCCCCAGCATTTT. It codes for CAWGLFGDNQPQHF.

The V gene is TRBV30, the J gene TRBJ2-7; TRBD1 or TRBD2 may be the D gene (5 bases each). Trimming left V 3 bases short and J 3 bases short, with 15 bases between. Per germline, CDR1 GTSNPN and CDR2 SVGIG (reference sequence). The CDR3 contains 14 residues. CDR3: CAWSQGRRNYEQYF. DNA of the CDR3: TGTGCCTGGAGCCAGGGACGGCGAAACTACGAGCAGTACTTC. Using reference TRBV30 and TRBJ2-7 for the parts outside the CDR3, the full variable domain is SQTIHQWPATLVQPVGSPLSLECTVEGTSNPNLYWYRQAAGRGLQLLFYSVGIGQISSEVPQNLSASRPQDRQFILSSKKLLLSDSGFYLCAWSQGRRNYEQYFGPGTRLTVT.

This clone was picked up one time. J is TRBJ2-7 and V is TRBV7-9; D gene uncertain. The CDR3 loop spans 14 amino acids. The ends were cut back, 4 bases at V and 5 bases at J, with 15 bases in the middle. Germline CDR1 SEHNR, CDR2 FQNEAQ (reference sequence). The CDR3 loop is CASSSGSTPHEQYF. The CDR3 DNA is TGTGCCAGCAGCTCCGGGTCGACCCCCCACGAGCAGTACTTC.

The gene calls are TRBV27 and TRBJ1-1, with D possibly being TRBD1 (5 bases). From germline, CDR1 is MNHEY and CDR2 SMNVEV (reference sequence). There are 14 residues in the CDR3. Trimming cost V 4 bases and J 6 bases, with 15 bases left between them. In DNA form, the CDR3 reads TGTGCCAGCAGTTCCCGGGACGGGAGGGCTGAAGCTTTCTTT. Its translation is CASSSRDGRAEAFF.

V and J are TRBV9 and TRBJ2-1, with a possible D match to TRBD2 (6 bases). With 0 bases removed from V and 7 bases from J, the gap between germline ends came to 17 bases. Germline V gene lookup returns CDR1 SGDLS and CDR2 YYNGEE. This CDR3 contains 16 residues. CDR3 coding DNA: TGTGCCAGCAGCGTAGACCCCGGGAGAAGATGGAATGAGCAGTTCTTC. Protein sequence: CASSVDPGRRWNEQFF.

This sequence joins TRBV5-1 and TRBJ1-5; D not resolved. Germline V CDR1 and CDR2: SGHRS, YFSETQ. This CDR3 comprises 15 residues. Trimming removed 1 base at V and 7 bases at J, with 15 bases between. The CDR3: CASSLLGPGEQPQHF. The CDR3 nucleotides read TGCGCCAGCAGCTTGTTGGGTCCCGGGGAACAGCCCCAGCATTTT.

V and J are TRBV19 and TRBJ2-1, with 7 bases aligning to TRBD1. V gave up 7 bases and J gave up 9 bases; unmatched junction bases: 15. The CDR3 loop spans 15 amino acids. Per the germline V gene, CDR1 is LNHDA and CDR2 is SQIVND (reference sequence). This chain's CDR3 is CASTYSSGQRSEQFF. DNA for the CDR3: TGTGCCAGTACTTACTCGTCGGGACAGCGTAGTGAGCAGTTCTTC.

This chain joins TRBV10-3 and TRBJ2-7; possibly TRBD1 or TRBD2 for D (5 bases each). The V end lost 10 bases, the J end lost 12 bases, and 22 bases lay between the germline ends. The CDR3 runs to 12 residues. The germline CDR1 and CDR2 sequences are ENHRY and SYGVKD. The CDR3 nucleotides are TGTGCCACCGCCCGGGACGCCGAAGGGCGGTACTTC. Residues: CATARDAEGRYF.

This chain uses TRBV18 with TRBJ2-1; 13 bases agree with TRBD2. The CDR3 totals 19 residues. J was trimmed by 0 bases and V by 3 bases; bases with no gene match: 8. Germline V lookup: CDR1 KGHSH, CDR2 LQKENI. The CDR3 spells CASSPGLAGPAISYNEQFF. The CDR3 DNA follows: TGTGCCAGCTCACCGGGACTAGCGGGACCTGCTATCTCCTACAATGAGCAGTTCTTC.

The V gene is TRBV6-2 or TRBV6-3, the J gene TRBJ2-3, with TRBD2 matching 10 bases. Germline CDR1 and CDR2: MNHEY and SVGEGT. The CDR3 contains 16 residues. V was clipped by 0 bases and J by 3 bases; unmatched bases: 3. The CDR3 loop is CASSYSASGRTDTQYF. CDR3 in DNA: TGTGCCAGCAGTTACTCGGCTAGCGGGAGAACAGATACGCAGTATTTT.